This entry is about one TCR beta chain. What it binds is unknown. Profiling relied on immunoSEQ multiplex PCR, and the TCRdb table lists in-frame clones only, not all of them. The data hold 2 million to 2.5 million clones, with 93% observed a single time. The data belong to a study of shared clonotypes between healthy human individuals. Turning to the study itself: CD4 naive cells filled three plates per donor, CD4 memory three, CD8 naive two and CD8 memory one. Study results and caveats: The generation probabilities recorded for non-shared clonotypes fell below those of clonotypes shared by all four donors. Of the naive CD4 clonotypes, about 5.4% were shared across a few donors. Sampling included only blood; tissue repertoires likely differ.

The CDR3 spans 16 residues. Trimming pared 6 bases from V and 1 base from J, leaving 15 bases between. Germline CDR1 SNHLY, CDR2 FYNNEI. The chain couples TRBV2 to TRBJ2-2; D assignment may be TRBD1 or TRBD2 (5 bases each). This TCR was recovered from a man younger than 35 in good health. Some clones in this sample may be carry-over from other donors' samples. Input material: naive CD4+ T cells from PBMCs. Subset reported: CD45RA+ positively selected. In nucleotides, the CDR3 is TGTGCCAGCAGGTGGGACCGGGACGGGAACACCGGGGAGCTGTTTTTT. Protein: CASRWDRDGNTGELFF.